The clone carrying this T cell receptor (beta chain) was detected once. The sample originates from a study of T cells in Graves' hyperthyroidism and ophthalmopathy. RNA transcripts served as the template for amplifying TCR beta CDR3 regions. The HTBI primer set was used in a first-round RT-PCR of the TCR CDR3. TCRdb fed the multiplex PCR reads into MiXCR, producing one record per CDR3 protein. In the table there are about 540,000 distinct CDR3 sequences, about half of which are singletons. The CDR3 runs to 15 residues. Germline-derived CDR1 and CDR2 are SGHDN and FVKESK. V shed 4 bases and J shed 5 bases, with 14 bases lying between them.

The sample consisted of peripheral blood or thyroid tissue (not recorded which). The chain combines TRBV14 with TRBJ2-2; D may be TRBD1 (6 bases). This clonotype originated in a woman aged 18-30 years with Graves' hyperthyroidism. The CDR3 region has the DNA TGTGCCAGCAGCCGAACAGGGACGGGTACCGGGGAGCTGTTTTTT. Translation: CASSRTGTGTGELFF.